The clone carrying this T cell receptor beta chain was detected a few times. No antigen is known for it. Two oligonucleotides, mixed equimolar, formed the beta constant-region primer covering TRBC1 and TRBC2. Ligated cDNA was amplified by four rounds of PCR with nested alpha and beta constant-region primers and SP2. TCRdb reprocessed the UMI-ligation and nested PCR reads via MiXCR and lists one record per CDR3 protein. The repertoire holds around 130,000 distinct CDR3 sequences, with just over 35% as singletons. The data derive from a study of naive and memory T cell subsets. CMV status came from CD4+ T cell IFNgamma after overnight CMV lysate stimulation of fresh PBMCs. Sequential positive selection took CD4 T cells first, then CD8 T cells. Cells stained for CD3, CD4, CD8, CD45RA, CD27 and viability were sorted into four CD45RA/CD27 subsets. The study's findings and limits: In CD4 and CD8 cells, diversity dropped from naive through EMRA.

The sequence came from a human donor in good health. The sequenced material came from central memory CD4+ T cells from blood.

CDR3 coding DNA: TGTGCCAGCAGCCCCTCTGGCGGGAGGGCGAACAATGAGCAGTTCTTC. Its protein is CASSPSGGRANNEQFF. The V gene is TRBV9, the J gene TRBJ2-1; 9 bases are shared with TRBD2. There are 16 residues in the CDR3. CDR1 is SGDLS, CDR2 YYNGEE, per germline. The J segment lost 5 bases and the V segment lost 4 bases, leaving 10 bases of the junction unmatched.